A single sample is the source of the 2 T cell receptor beta chains below, sequenced in a study of cytomegalovirus exposure and HLA in healthy donors. The PCR used 60 Vbeta and 13 Jbeta primers. The data were produced by immunoSEQ multiplex PCR, yet TCRdb's version contains in-frame clones alone and is incomplete. Of roughly 140,000 clones listed, nearly 80% were seen once; the top ten hold about 3%. The specimen sequenced was PBMCs. These receptors came from a man in his forties in good health and CMV-seropositive.

The rearrangement links TRBV7-3 to TRBJ1-3; D remains ambiguous. Germline V gene sequence: CDR1 SGHTA, CDR2 FQGTGA. Trimming shortened V by 2 bases and J by 2 bases, and 10 bases separated the two germline ends. The CDR3 covers 15 residues. The CDR3 DNA is TGTGCCAGCAGCTTAGGGCAGACGACTGGAAACACCATATATTTT. Translating it yields CASSLGQTTGNTIYF.

The J gene is TRBJ2-3, the V gene TRBV7-9; the match to TRBD2 covers 12 bases. The CDR3 is 16 residues long. In germline, CDR1 is SEHNR, CDR2 FQNEAQ (reference sequence). The V gene end was trimmed by 5 bases and the J gene end by 4 bases; junction bases not matched to a gene: 7. CDR3 DNA: TGTGCCAGCAGCCCGAGGACTAGCGGGACGTCAGATACGCAGTATTTT. As protein: CASSPRTSGTSDTQYF.